A single sample is the source of the 12 T cell receptor beta chains below, sequenced in a study of T-cell reconstitution after alpha-beta-depleted transplantation in children. Unique molecular identifiers were incorporated into the prepared TCRbeta library. TCRdb independently ran MiXCR on the PCR reads; one entry per CDR3 protein. This sample yields some 200,000 distinct CDR3 sequences, of which under 8.5% are seen a single time; roughly 35% belongs to the top ten. The sample consisted of PBMCs, mostly from graft donor cells, taken 360 days after TCRalphabeta/CD19-depleted stem cell transplant. The receptor source for this set is a male patient aged 2-9 years who had a stem cell transplant for acute myeloid leukemia, so the T cells may come from the graft donor.

This clonotype came up many times. The chain uses TRBV12-3 or TRBV12-4 and TRBJ2-1; perhaps TRBD1 as D (6 bases). The V and J ends lost 7 bases and 9 bases respectively, with 13 bases between them. The CDR3 has 12 residues. The CDR3 region has the DNA TGTGCCAGCACCCGACAGGTGGGTGAGCAGTTCTTC. This codes for CASTRQVGEQFF.

CDR3 DNA sequence: TGCAGTGCTTCGGAGACTAGCCCCCTAGACGAGCAGTACTTC. Amino acids: CSASETSPLDEQYF. The V gene is TRBV20-1, the J gene TRBJ2-7; 7 bases are shared with TRBD2. V lost 5 bases, J lost 5 bases, and 12 bases stayed unmatched. Germline V gene data show CDR1 as DFQATT and CDR2 as SNEGSKA (reference sequence). The CDR3 covers 14 residues.

This chain links TRBV18 with TRBJ2-4, with D perhaps matching TRBD1 (6 bases). Trimming pared 6 bases from V and 9 bases from J, leaving 15 bases between. CDR1 is KGHSH and CDR2 is LQKENI in the germline V gene. CDR3 size: 13 residues. The DNA of the CDR3 is TGTGCCAGCTCCCCATTTACCAGGGGCATTCAGTACTTC. Protein product: CASSPFTRGIQYF.

This clonotype was seen repeatedly, ten times or more. J is TRBJ2-5 and V is TRBV20-1, with 12 positions matching TRBD2. Germline trimming cut 3 bases from V and 5 bases from J; bases unmatched to any gene: 4. The germline CDR1 and CDR2 sequences are DFQATT and SNEGSKA (reference sequence). The CDR3 has 14 amino acids. CDR3 sequence: CSASRLAGAETQYF. The DNA for the CDR3 is TGCAGTGCTAGTCGACTAGCGGGGGCGGAGACCCAGTACTTC.

The genes are TRBV15 and TRBJ2-3, with D unclear. V lost 0 bases, J lost 7 bases, and 8 bases lay in between. Germline CDR1 reads LNHNV; CDR2 reads YYDKDF (reference sequence). The CDR3 is made up of 13 amino acids. In DNA, the CDR3 is TGTGCCACCAGCAGAGATAGGTCCTATACGCAGTATTTT. Translated, it gives CATSRDRSYTQYF.

This clonotype was seen ten or more times. This chain connects TRBV7-2 to TRBJ1-2, with D perhaps matching TRBD1 (6 bases). The CDR3 sequence is 13 residues long. V was clipped by 6 bases and J by 8 bases, with 16 bases between them. Germline V CDR1 and CDR2: SGHTA, FQGNSA. CDR3 nucleotides: TGTGCCAGCAGAGATACAACAGGGAGAGGCTACACCTTC. It is translated as CASRDTTGRGYTF.

The V call is TRBV7-3, the J call TRBJ1-1, with no clear D. CDR3 size: 21 residues. Germline CDR1 SGHTA, CDR2 FQGTGA. Trimming shortened V by 5 bases and J by 0 bases, and 31 bases separated the two germline ends. As DNA, the CDR3 is TGTGCCAGCAGCGAATTATCTCCTCGGCGAATTAGTAGGGCTATGAACACTGAAGCTTTCTTT. Translating gives CASSELSPRRISRAMNTEAFF.

This clonotype was observed many times. The chain uses TRBV29-1 and TRBJ1-5; D gene uncertain. V was clipped by 4 bases and J by 0 bases, with 7 bases between them. This CDR3 spans 13 amino acids. Germline V gene data show CDR1 as SQVTM and CDR2 as ANQGSEA. The CDR3 region is CSVGATSNQPQHF. CDR3 in DNA: TGCAGCGTTGGGGCAACTAGCAATCAGCCCCAGCATTTT.

CDR3 in amino acids: CASSPREGVSPLHF. CDR3 in DNA: TGTGCCAGCAGCCCTCGTGAAGGGGTTTCACCCCTCCACTTT. This rearrangement joins TRBV3-1 to TRBJ1-6, with D maybe TRBD1 (5 bases). The CDR3 spans 14 residues. V dropped 4 bases and J dropped 9 bases, with 13 bases sitting between them. Looked up from germline, CDR1 is LGHDT and CDR2 is YNNKEL (reference sequence).

The chain has TRBV4-1 and TRBJ2-7; the D gene could be TRBD1 or TRBD2 (6 bases each). The V end lost 0 bases, the J end lost 5 bases, and 14 bases lay between the germline ends. The CDR3 is 15 amino acids. Germline assignment: CDR1 MGHRA and CDR2 YSYEKL. Written as DNA, the CDR3 is TGCGCCAGCAGCCAAGATCATACAGGGAGGAACGAGCAGTACTTC. Translation gives CASSQDHTGRNEQYF.

This chain joins TRBV29-1 and TRBJ2-7; D call uncertain. The CDR3 loop spans 12 amino acids. Trimming shortened V by 1 base and J by 2 bases, and 6 bases separated the two germline ends. Germline V CDR1 and CDR2: SQVTM, ANQGSEA. The CDR3 DNA reads as TGCAGCGTTGAAGTCAACACCTACGAGCAGTACTTC. Translated, it gives CSVEVNTYEQYF.

The rearrangement joins TRBV20-1 to TRBJ2-4; 9 nucleotides agree with TRBD2. V shed 6 bases, J shed 8 bases, and the junction held 17 bases outside the gene matches. CDR1 is DFQATT, CDR2 SNEGSKA, per germline (reference sequence). This CDR3 has 16 amino acids. As DNA, the CDR3 is TGCAGTGCACACCGGGGCGGGAGGGGGTTTGTGGACATTCAGTACTTC. It codes for CSAHRGGRGFVDIQYF.